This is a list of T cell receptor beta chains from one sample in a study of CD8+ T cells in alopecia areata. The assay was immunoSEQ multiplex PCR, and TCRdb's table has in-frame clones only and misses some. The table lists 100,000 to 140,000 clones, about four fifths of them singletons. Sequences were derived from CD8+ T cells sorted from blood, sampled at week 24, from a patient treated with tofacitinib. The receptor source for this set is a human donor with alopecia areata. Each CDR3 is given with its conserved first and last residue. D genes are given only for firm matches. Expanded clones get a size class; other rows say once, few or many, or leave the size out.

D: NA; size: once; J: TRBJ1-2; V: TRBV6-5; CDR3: CASSYRGDGYTF; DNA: TGTGCCAGCAGTTACCGGGGGGATGGCTACACCTTC
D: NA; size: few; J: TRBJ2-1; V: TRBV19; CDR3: CASSVRSSLGNEQFF; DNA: TGTGCCAGTAGTGTCAGGTCGTCCCTTGGGAATGAGCAGTTCTTC
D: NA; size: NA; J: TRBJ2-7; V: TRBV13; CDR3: CASSLLVSEQYF; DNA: TGTGCCAGCAGCTTATTAGTTTCCGAGCAGTACTTC
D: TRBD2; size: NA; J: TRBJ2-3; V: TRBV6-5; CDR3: CASKGLAGGKDTQYF; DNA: TGTGCCAGCAAGGGTCTAGCGGGGGGGAAAGATACGCAGTATTTT
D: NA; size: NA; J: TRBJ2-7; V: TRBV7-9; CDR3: CASSSGREQYF; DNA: TGTGCCAGCAGCTCAGGTCGCGAGCAGTACTTC
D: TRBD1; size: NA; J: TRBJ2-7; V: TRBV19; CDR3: CASSIGTGPGDEQYF; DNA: TGTGCCAGTAGTATAGGGACAGGGCCGGGGGACGAGCAGTACTTC
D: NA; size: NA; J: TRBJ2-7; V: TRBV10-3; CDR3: CAISEGGEQYF; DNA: TGTGCCATCAGTGAGGGAGGGGAGCAGTACTTC
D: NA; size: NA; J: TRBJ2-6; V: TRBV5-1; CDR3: CASSDVGASGANVLTF; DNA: TGCGCCAGTTCGGACGTTGGGGCCTCTGGGGCCAACGTCCTGACTTTC
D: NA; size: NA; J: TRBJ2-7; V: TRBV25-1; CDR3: CASSRHGPYEQYF; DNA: TGTGCCAGCAGTAGGCATGGACCCTACGAGCAGTACTTC
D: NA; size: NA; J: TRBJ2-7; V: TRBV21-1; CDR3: CASTKGDSYEQYF; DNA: TGTGCCAGCACCAAAGGGGACAGCTACGAGCAGTACTTC
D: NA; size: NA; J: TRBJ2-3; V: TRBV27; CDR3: CASRPRGGGAKDTQYF; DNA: TGTGCCAGCAGGCCCCGAGGTGGGGGGGCAAAAGATACGCAGTATTTT
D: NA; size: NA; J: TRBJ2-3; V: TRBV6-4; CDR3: CASSPRPSTDTQYF; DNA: TGTGCCAGCTCCCCCCGGCCTAGCACAGATACGCAGTATTTT
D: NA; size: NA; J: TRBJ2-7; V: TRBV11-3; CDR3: CASSLRLLPYEQYF; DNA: TGTGCCAGCAGCTTACGCCTGTTACCCTACGAGCAGTACTTC
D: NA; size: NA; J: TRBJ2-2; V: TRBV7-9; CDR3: CASSPSTGELFF; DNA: TGTGCCAGCAGCCCTTCGACCGGGGAGCTGTTTTTT